This passage covers 9 T cell receptor beta chains from one sample sequenced in a study of cytomegalovirus exposure and HLA in healthy donors. Measured with immunoSEQ multiplex PCR; TCRdb has only the in-frame clones, and not every one. The sample includes approximately 150,000 clones, about 90% of them seen just once. Input material: PBMCs. The receptors shown here come from a woman younger than 30 in good health and CMV-seropositive.

This rearrangement joins TRBV13 to TRBJ1-2; 7 nucleotides line up with TRBD1. Germline V gene data show CDR1 as PRHDT and CDR2 as FYEKMQ (reference sequence). Trimming took 5 bases from V and 0 from J; bases not matched to a gene: 9. The CDR3 covers 16 residues. In DNA form, the CDR3 reads TGTGCCAGCAGCCCCGACAGGGTGGATCCTAACTATGGCTACACCTTC. Protein sequence: CASSPDRVDPNYGYTF.

The chain joins TRBV27 to TRBJ2-2; 12 bases match TRBD2. The CDR3 extends over 14 amino acids. V lost 3 bases and J lost 15; bases outside the gene matches: 8. Germline lookup yields CDR1 MNHEY and CDR2 SMNVEV (reference sequence). Here the CDR3 DNA reads TGTGCCAGCAGTTTCAGGCTAGCGGGGGGGGCCGTGTTTTTT. This sequence encodes CASSFRLAGGAVFF.

This clone was detected once. The chain employs TRBV12-5 and TRBJ2-1; TRBD2 agrees at 9 bases. The CDR3 consists of 15 residues. Germline V gives CDR1 LGHNT, CDR2 FRNRAP. The CDR3 here is CAPQGLARSFNEQFF. CDR3 coding DNA: TGTGCCCCCCAAGGACTAGCGAGATCTTTCAATGAGCAGTTCTTC.

CDR3 bases: TGTGCCAGCAGCTTAGGACAGGGCGAAGAAAAACTGTTTTTT. It encodes CASSLGQGEEKLFF. The chain is built from TRBV7-9 and TRBJ1-4, with 7 nucleotides matching TRBD1. The ends lost 1 base at V and 8 bases at J; junction bases unmatched: 4. CDR1 is SEHNR and CDR2 is FQNEAQ in the germline V gene (reference sequence). This CDR3 has 14 amino acids.

The genes are TRBV7-2 and TRBJ1-4; 9 nucleotides align to TRBD1. Trimming removed 5 bases from V and 1 base from J; junction bases left unmatched: 11. Germline CDR1 and CDR2: SGHTA and FQGNSA. CDR3 size: 18 residues. DNA for the CDR3: TGTGCCAGCAGCAAAGGGACAGGGCAGGGAAGAACTAATGAAAAACTGTTTTTT. Its protein product is CASSKGTGQGRTNEKLFF.

This clone came up once. V is TRBV7-3 and J is TRBJ1-2; the D is unclear. From germline, CDR1 is SGHTA and CDR2 FQGTGA. The CDR3 contains 12 residues. Trimming stripped 4 bases from V and 7 bases from J, with 10 bases between. The CDR3 region has the DNA TGTGCCAGCAGCTCCCCCGGTGGTGGCTACACCTTC. Amino acids: CASSSPGGGYTF.

This rearrangement joins TRBV7-9 to TRBJ2-3; 7 bases are shared with TRBD1. Germline lookup yields CDR1 SEHNR and CDR2 FQNEAQ (reference sequence). The CDR3 sequence is 19 residues long. V lost 4 bases and J lost 5; bases outside the gene matches: 21. The CDR3 DNA reads TGTGCCAGCAGCTCCTCGAAATCTAAAAAGAAGGGGGCCATAGATACGCAGTATTTT. Amino acids: CASSSSKSKKKGAIDTQYF.

This clone appeared a few times. The genes are TRBV2 and TRBJ2-7; D not resolved. V lost 3 bases and J lost 5, with 8 bases in between. The CDR3 totals 12 residues. CDR1 is SNHLY and CDR2 is FYNNEI in the germline V gene. This CDR3 reads CASSDSGHEQYF. Here the CDR3 DNA reads TGTGCCAGCAGTGATAGTGGGCACGAGCAGTACTTC.

This chain uses TRBV28 with TRBJ2-7; the match to TRBD1 covers 7 bases. The V segment lost 4 bases and the J segment 0 bases; nucleotides outside the gene matches: 18. The CDR3 runs 19 residues. Germline CDR1 reads MDHEN; CDR2 reads SYDVKM. The CDR3 nucleotides are TGTGCCAGCAGTTCGCCCAGGGGACAGATTAGTATCCTCTCCTACGAGCAGTACTTC. This encodes CASSSPRGQISILSYEQYF.